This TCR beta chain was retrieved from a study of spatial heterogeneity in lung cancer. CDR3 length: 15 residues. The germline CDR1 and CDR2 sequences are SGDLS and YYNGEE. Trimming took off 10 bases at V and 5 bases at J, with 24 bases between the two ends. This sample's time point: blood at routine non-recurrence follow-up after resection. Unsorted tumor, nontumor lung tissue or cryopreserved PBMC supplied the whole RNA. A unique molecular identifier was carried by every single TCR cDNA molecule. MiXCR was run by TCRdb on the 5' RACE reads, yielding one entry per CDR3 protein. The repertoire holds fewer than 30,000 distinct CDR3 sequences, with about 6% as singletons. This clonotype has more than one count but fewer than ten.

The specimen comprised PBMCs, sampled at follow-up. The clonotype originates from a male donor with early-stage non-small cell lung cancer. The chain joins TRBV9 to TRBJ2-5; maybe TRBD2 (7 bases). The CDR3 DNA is TGTGCCCCGGGGGGACATACGTCGGGAGCGGAGACCCAGTACTTC. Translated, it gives CAPGGHTSGAETQYF.